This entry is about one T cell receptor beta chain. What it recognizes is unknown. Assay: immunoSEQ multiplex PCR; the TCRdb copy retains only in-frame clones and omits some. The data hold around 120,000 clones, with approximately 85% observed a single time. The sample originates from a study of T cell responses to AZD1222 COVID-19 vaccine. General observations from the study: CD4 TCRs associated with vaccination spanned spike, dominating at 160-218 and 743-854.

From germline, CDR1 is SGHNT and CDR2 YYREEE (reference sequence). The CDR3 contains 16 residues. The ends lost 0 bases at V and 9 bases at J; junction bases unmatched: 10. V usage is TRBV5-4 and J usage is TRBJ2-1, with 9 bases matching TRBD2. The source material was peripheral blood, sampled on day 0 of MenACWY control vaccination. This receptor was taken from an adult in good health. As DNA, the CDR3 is TGTGCCAGCAGCTTGGTGGGGACTAGCCGGTTGTCTGAGCAGTTCTTC. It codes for CASSLVGTSRLSEQFF.